This T cell receptor (beta chain) was obtained from a study of persistence of HIV-infected CD4 T cells. The CDR3 runs to 14 residues. Germline values: CDR1 MNHEY, CDR2 SMNVEV (reference sequence). Deletions cut 8 bases from V and 15 bases from J, with 26 bases between. Note on this clone: Its specificity is unknown.

Lysates of CMV-infected fibroblasts at around 9.1 ug/mL stimulated these cells. CD40L-negative CD69-negative CD45RO-high memory CD4+ T cells were sorted as populations depleted of antigen-responding cells. For at least 4 years, plasma HIV-1 RNA was undetectable (<50 copies/mL). This was the immunoSEQ version 4 assay in survey mode. Profiling relied on immunoSEQ multiplex PCR, and the TCRdb table lists in-frame clones only, not all of them. This sample carries roughly 32,000 clones, about four fifths of them seen once, and the ten largest clones take over 0.7%. The sequence came from an adult man with HIV who was CMV-seropositive. This chain uses TRBV27 with TRBJ1-5; maybe TRBD1 (5 bases). Sequencing used CD4+ T cells sorted from PBMCs after roughly 17-hour stimulation, obtained from a patient who received antiretroviral therapy. CDR3 DNA: TGTGCCAGCGGGCCGGGTTGGGCTTCCGGACACGCGCATTTT. This translates into CASGPGWASGHAHF.